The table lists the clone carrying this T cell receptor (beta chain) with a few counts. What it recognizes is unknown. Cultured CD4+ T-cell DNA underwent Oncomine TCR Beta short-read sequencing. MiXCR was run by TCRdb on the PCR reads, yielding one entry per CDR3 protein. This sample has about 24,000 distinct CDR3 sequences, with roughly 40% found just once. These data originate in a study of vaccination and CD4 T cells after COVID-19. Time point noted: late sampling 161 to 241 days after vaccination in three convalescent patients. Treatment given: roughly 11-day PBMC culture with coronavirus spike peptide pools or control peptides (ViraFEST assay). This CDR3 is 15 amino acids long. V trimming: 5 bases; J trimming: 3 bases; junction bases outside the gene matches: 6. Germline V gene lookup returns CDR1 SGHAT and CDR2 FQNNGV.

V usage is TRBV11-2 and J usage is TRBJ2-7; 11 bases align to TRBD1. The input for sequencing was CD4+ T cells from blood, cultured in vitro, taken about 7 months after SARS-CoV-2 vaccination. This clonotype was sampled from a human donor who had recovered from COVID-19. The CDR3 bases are TGTGCCAGCAGCGACCCCGGGACAGGGGGCTACGAGCAGTACTTC. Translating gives CASSDPGTGGYEQYF.